This T cell receptor (beta chain) derives from a study of blood T cell repertoires in COVID-19. Study at large: Spain, Italy and the United States supplied samples that represented acute and convalescent COVID-19. In each case, the material was cDNA or gDNA derived from T cells, B-cell-depleted T cells, or PBMCs.

The table came from immunoSEQ multiplex PCR; TCRdb's copy has only in-frame clones and leaves some out. The sample records under 150,000 clones, roughly nine tenths being singletons. Deletions cut 5 bases from V and 6 bases from J, with 13 bases between. CDR3 length equals 14 residues. Germline V gives CDR1 SGHTA, CDR2 FQGNSA. The rearrangement joins TRBV7-2 to TRBJ1-4, with D perhaps TRBD1 (5 bases). The sample taken for sequencing was peripheral blood. This receptor was taken from an older woman with active COVID-19. The CDR3, as DNA: TGTGCCAGCAGCCTCCAGGGCGGTCATGAAAAACTGTTTTTT. It translates to CASSLQGGHEKLFF.